This passage covers 20 T cell receptor beta chains from one sample sequenced in a study of blood T cell repertoires in COVID-19 (dated by TCRdb to about 2020). The library was produced with the immunoSEQ multiplex PCR assay. In TCRdb, the immuneACCESS table is reduced to in-frame sequences with V and J assigned. These tables do not hold every clone; where another copy was compared, an unresolved V gene accounts for under half, and the others remain unexplained. The sample table lists approximately 71,000 clones, 75% to 95% of them with a count of one. The ten largest clones take up just over 5% of the sample. Sequencing was done on a sample of peripheral blood. The origin of the receptors is a woman aged 18-35 years with acute or convalescent COVID-19.

V and J are TRBV18 and TRBJ1-1; TRBD1 might be the D (6 bases). V was shortened by 4 bases and J by 1 base, with 10 bases between the two germline ends. The germline V gene has CDR1 KGHSH and CDR2 LQKENI. The CDR3 is made up of 14 amino acids. Written as DNA, the CDR3 is TGTGCCAGCTCACGGACAGAAAGGAACACTGAAGCTTTCTTT. This sequence encodes CASSRTERNTEAFF.

V is TRBV2 and J is TRBJ2-7; 10 bases agree with TRBD1. The CDR3 has 15 residues. Looked up from germline, CDR1 is SNHLY and CDR2 is FYNNEI. The V segment lost 6 bases and the J segment 4 bases; nucleotides outside the gene matches: 9. The DNA for the CDR3 is TGTGCCAGCAGAGTAGACAGGGGGCGCCGTTACGAGCAGTACTTC. Translation gives CASRVDRGRRYEQYF.

The genes are TRBV30 and TRBJ1-2; D is unclear. Germline V gene data show CDR1 as GTSNPN and CDR2 as SVGIG (reference sequence). The CDR3 runs to 13 residues. Trimming cost V 0 bases and J 7 bases, with 12 bases left between them. Here the CDR3 DNA reads TGTGCCTGGAGTGTTACTAGGCTGAGTGGCTACACCTTC. Amino acid sequence: CAWSVTRLSGYTF.

The chain uses TRBV5-1 and TRBJ1-2; D ambiguous. Germline loops: CDR1 SGHRS, CDR2 YFSETQ. V shed 0 bases and J shed 9 bases, with 15 bases lying between them. This CDR3 is 14 amino acids long. CDR3 loop: CASSLGRTSTSYTF. The CDR3 DNA reads as TGCGCCAGCAGCTTGGGGAGGACGTCAACGAGCTACACCTTC. The whole variable domain, remainder taken from reference TRBV5-1 and TRBJ1-2, is KAGVTQTPRYLIKTRGQQVTLSCSPISGHRSVSWYQQTPGQGLQFLFEYFSETQRNKGNFPGRFSGRQFSNSRSEMNVSTLELGDSALYLCASSLGRTSTSYTFGSGTRLTVV.

The chain has TRBV4-1 and TRBJ1-2, with TRBD1 identical over 10 bases. The CDR3 length is 16 residues. Germline CDR1 MGHRA, CDR2 YSYEKL. V shed 2 bases and J 4 bases; nucleotides not matched to a gene: 7. The DNA of the CDR3 is TGCGCCAGCAGCCAACGTACCGGGACAGGGGCCTATGGCTACACCTTC. This codes for CASSQRTGTGAYGYTF.

The gene calls are TRBV4-1 and TRBJ2-3; 9 bases agree with TRBD2. Germline V gene lookup returns CDR1 MGHRA and CDR2 YSYEKL. The CDR3 runs 16 residues. Unmatched junction bases numbered 8, after V lost 1 base and J lost 6 bases. CDR3 coding DNA: TGCGCCAGCAGCCAAGGGTTAGGGCTAGCGGGGGATACGCAGTATTTT. Amino acid sequence: CASSQGLGLAGDTQYF.

The J gene is TRBJ1-5, the V gene TRBV6-5, with TRBD1 matching over 7 bases. V lost 8 bases and J lost 4; bases outside the gene matches: 11. The CDR3 contains 15 residues. Germline CDR1 is MNHEY and CDR2 is SVGAGI. This CDR3 is CASRTRQGWNQPQHF. The CDR3 DNA is TGTGCCAGCCGTACTAGACAGGGTTGGAATCAGCCCCAGCATTTT.

This clone was seen only a few times. The chain is built from TRBV5-1 and TRBJ2-1; 7 bases map to TRBD1. This CDR3 contains 13 residues. Germline trimming cut 4 bases from V and 5 bases from J; bases unmatched to any gene: 3. The V gene's germline CDR1 is SGHRS and CDR2 YFSETQ. The CDR3, as DNA: TGCGCCAGCAGCCTGACAGGGAACAATGAGCAGTTCTTC. Protein product: CASSLTGNNEQFF.

V and J are TRBV5-1 and TRBJ2-5, with TRBD2 matching 10 bases. This CDR3 spans 16 amino acids. Germline lookup yields CDR1 SGHRS and CDR2 YFSETQ. V was pared by 1 base and J by 1 base, with 4 bases of the junction left unmatched. The CDR3 protein is CASSLLPSGGQETQYF. CDR3 coding DNA: TGCGCCAGCAGCTTGCTCCCTAGCGGGGGCCAAGAGACCCAGTACTTC.

J is TRBJ2-3 and V is TRBV30; 7 bases agree with TRBD1. J lost 2 bases, V lost 4 bases, and 6 bases had no gene match. Per germline, CDR1 GTSNPN and CDR2 SVGIG (reference sequence). The CDR3 length is 14 residues. As DNA, the CDR3 is TGTGCCTGGAAGACAGGGCAGAACACAGATACGCAGTATTTT. This encodes CAWKTGQNTDTQYF.

This chain uses TRBV15 with TRBJ2-7; D perhaps matches TRBD2 (5 bases). CDR1 and CDR2 from the germline V gene are LNHNV and YYDKDF (reference sequence). The CDR3 is 14 amino acids. Trimming left V 4 bases short and J 1 base short, with 11 bases between. CDR3 DNA sequence: TGTGCCACCAGCAATCTCGGGGAGTCCTACGAGCAGTACTTC. Protein: CATSNLGESYEQYF.

This clone was observed once. The chain couples TRBV24-1 to TRBJ2-5, with D uncertain. There are 12 residues in the CDR3. The V gene lost 4 bases and the J gene lost 5 bases, with 7 bases spanning the gap. In germline, CDR1 is KGHDR, CDR2 SFDVKD. The CDR3 spells CATSDHKETQYF. The CDR3, as DNA: TGTGCCACCAGTGACCACAAGGAGACCCAGTACTTC.

This rearrangement joins TRBV5-1 to TRBJ2-1; tentatively, D is TRBD1 (6 bases). There are 13 residues in the CDR3. Per germline, CDR1 SGHRS and CDR2 YFSETQ. The germline V and J ends were trimmed by 3 bases and 6 bases, with 10 bases remaining between them. CDR3 coding DNA: TGCGCCAGCAGCTACGGGACACTCAATGAGCAGTTCTTC. This encodes CASSYGTLNEQFF.

This chain joins TRBV28 and TRBJ1-2; 8 nucleotides agree with TRBD1. CDR3 length: 12 amino acids. CDR1 is MDHEN and CDR2 is SYDVKM in the germline V gene. With V trimmed by 7 bases and J by 4 bases, 2 bases remained unmatched. The CDR3 DNA sequence: TGTGCCAGCAATGACAGGGGCTATGGCTACACCTTC. Its protein product is CASNDRGYGYTF.

The chain joins TRBV4-1 to TRBJ1-2; D is perhaps TRBD1 (6 bases). CDR1 MGHRA and CDR2 YSYEKL come from the germline V gene. The CDR3 is 16 residues long. Trimming removed 0 bases at V and 7 bases at J, with 18 bases between. The CDR3 nucleotides are TGCGCCAGCAGCCAAGATATTGGGGGCTCCTCGGGTGGCTACACCTTC. Protein sequence: CASSQDIGGSSGGYTF.

The chain has TRBV25-1 and TRBJ1-1; 8 bases are shared with TRBD1. CDR1 MGHDK and CDR2 SYGVNS come from the germline V gene. V lost 3 bases to trimming and J lost 2 bases; unmatched junction nucleotides: 5. This CDR3 spans 15 amino acids. DNA for the CDR3: TGTGCCAGCAGTGACTCAGGGGGCTTTAACACTGAAGCTTTCTTT. It yields the protein CASSDSGGFNTEAFF. Supplemented by reference TRBV25-1 and TRBJ1-1, the full variable domain reads EADIYQTPRYLVIGTGKKITLECSQTMGHDKMYWYQQDPGMELHLIHYSYGVNSTEKGDLSSESTVSRIRTEHFPLTLESARPSHTSQYLCASSDSGGFNTEAFFGQGTRLTVV.

The chain joins TRBV5-1 to TRBJ1-1; the D gene is possibly TRBD1 (5 bases). Trimming pared 0 bases from V and 4 bases from J, leaving 13 bases between. Germline V gene sequence: CDR1 SGHRS, CDR2 YFSETQ. This CDR3 comprises 15 residues. CDR3 nucleotides: TGCGCCAGCAGCTTGGAGACAGTATTCTCCACTGAAGCTTTCTTT. Translation: CASSLETVFSTEAFF.

The chain uses TRBV29-1 and TRBJ2-1; TRBD2 matches 7 bases. The CDR3 runs to 15 residues. CDR1 SQVTM and CDR2 ANQGSEA come from the germline V gene. The ends lost 7 bases at V and 0 bases at J; junction bases unmatched: 9. Written as DNA, the CDR3 is TGCAGCGGCCGTGGGGGGGTGAGCTCCTACAATGAGCAGTTCTTC. This sequence encodes CSGRGGVSSYNEQFF.

The CDR3 sequence is CASSQTGGGRSDSNQPQHF. DNA of the CDR3: TGTGCCAGCAGCCAGACAGGGGGCGGGCGCAGTGATAGCAATCAGCCCCAGCATTTT. The J gene is TRBJ1-5, the V gene TRBV3-1 (or the pseudogene TRBV3-2), with 10 bases matching TRBD1. Looked up from germline, CDR1 is LGHDT and CDR2 is YNNKEL (reference sequence). The CDR3 sequence is 19 residues long. After removal of 3 bases from V and 0 bases from J, the junction contained 11 bases not matched to a gene.

The chain recombines TRBV29-1 with TRBJ1-2, with D uncertain. CDR1 is SQVTM, CDR2 ANQGSEA, per germline. The CDR3 totals 13 residues. Trimming shortened V by 4 bases and J by 0 bases, and 9 bases separated the two germline ends. The CDR3 region is CSVGSGTNYGYTF. Written as DNA, the CDR3 is TGCAGCGTTGGTTCAGGAACTAACTATGGCTACACCTTC.